The clone carrying this TCR beta chain is a singleton in its sample. The record originates from a study of blood T cell repertoires in COVID-19. The CDR3 loop spans 12 amino acids. The V and J ends lost 3 bases and 6 bases respectively, with 5 bases between them. Germline CDR1 reads KGHSH; CDR2 reads LQKENI. Method: immunoSEQ multiplex PCR; TCRdb's copy keeps in-frame clones and lacks some. The sample records under 250,000 clones, roughly 80% being singletons. The sequence was collected from a man aged 60 to 69 who had recovered from COVID-19. Sequencing input: PBMCs or T cells enriched from blood (not recorded which). The chain is built from TRBV18 and TRBJ2-2; D uncertain. CDR3 nucleotides: TGTGCCAGCTCACCTTTCTCCGGGGAGCTGTTTTTT. Its protein is CASSPFSGELFF.